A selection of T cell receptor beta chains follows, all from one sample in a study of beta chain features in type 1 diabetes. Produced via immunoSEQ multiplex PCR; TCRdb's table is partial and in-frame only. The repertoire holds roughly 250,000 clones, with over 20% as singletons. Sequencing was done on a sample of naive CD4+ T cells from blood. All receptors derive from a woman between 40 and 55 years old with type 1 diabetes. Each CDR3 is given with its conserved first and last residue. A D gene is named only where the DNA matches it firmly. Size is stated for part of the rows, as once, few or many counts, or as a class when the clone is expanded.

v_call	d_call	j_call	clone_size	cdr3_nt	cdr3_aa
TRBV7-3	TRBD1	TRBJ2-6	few	TGTGCCAGCAGTCCCGGGACAGGATTTTCTGGGGCCAACGTCCTGACTTTC	CASSPGTGFSGANVLTF
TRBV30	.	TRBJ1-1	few	TGTGCCTGGAATCCCTCTACGACGGGAAGGGCTTTCTTT	CAWNPSTTGRAFF
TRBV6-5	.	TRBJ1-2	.	TGTGCCAGCAGCCTACGGGGGGCGGCTAACTATGGCTACACCTTC	CASSLRGAANYGYTF
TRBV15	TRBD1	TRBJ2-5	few	TGTGCCACCGCAACCGGGACAGGCCAAGAGACCCAGTACTTC	CATATGTGQETQYF
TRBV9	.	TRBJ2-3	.	TGTGCCAGCAGCCACCCCCTGGGCAGCACAGATACGCAGTATTTT	CASSHPLGSTDTQYF
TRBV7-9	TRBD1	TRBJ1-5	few	TGTGCCAGCAGCTTAGCAGGGGGCATGGGTCAGCCCCAGCATTTT	CASSLAGGMGQPQHF
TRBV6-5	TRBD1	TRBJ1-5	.	TGTGCCAGCAGTAAGGACAGGGGAAGACGTCAGCCCCAGCATTTT	CASSKDRGRRQPQHF
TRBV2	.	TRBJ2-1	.	TGTGCCAGCAGTGGAGTTAGCTCCTACAATGAGCAGTTCTTC	CASSGVSSYNEQFF
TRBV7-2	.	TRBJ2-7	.	TGTGCCAGCAGCTTAGCGAGAGCGGACGAGCAGTACTTC	CASSLARADEQYF
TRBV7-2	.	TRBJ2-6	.	TGTGCCAGCATCCGGGTCTACGGCAACGTCCTGACTTTC	CASIRVYGNVLTF
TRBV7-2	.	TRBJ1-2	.	TGTGCCAGCAGCTTAGACCGGGCGGGTGGCTACACCTTC	CASSLDRAGGYTF
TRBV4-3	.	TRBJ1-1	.	TGCGCCAGCAGCCAAGTTCGGGCGGGGGCGGTCACTGAAGCTTTCTTT	CASSQVRAGAVTEAFF
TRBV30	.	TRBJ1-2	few	TGTGCCTGGAGTGCCCCGACAACGTATGGCTACACCTTC	CAWSAPTTYGYTF
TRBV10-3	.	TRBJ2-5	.	TGTGCCATCAGTGGGGCTCACAGGGAACAAGAGACCCAGTACTTC	CAISGAHREQETQYF
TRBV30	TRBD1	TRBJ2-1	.	TGTGCCTGGTTAACAGGGGGCTCCTACAATGAGCAGTTCTTC	CAWLTGGSYNEQFF
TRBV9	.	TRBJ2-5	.	TGTGCCAGCAGCAGCCGCGACAGGGGAGGGGAGACCCAGTACTTC	CASSSRDRGGETQYF
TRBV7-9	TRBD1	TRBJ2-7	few	TGTGCCATCAGCCCCCCGCATAAGGGACAGGGTCCCTACGAGCAGTACTTC	CAISPPHKGQGPYEQYF
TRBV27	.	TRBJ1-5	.	TGTGCCAGCAGTTTCGAGGGAGGGTCCAATCAGCCCCAGCATTTT	CASSFEGGSNQPQHF
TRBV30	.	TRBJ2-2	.	TGTGCCTGGAGTCAGTTTAAACCGAACACCGGGGAGCTGTTTTTT	CAWSQFKPNTGELFF
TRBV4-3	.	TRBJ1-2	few	TGCGCCAGCAGCCAAGGCCCAGGGGCCTATGGCTACACCTTC	CASSQGPGAYGYTF
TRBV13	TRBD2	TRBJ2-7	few	TGTGCCAGCAGCCCCGGGGGGTACGAGCAGTACTTC	CASSPGGYEQYF
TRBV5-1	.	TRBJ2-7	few	TGCGCCAGCACAGTGCGGGCGAACTCCTACGAGCAGTACTTC	CASTVRANSYEQYF
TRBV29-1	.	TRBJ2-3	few	TGCAGCGTTGAAGATTCTCACAAAGATACGCAGTATTTT	CSVEDSHKDTQYF
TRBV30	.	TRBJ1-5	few	TGTGCCTGGAGTGTACAGGGCGATCAGCCCCAGCATTTT	CAWSVQGDQPQHF
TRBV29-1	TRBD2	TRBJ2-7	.	TGCAGCGTTGTTCTTCCTAGCGGGGGACACGAGCAGTACTTC	CSVVLPSGGHEQYF
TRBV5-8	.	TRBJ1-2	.	TGTGCCGGTCGGGACACCTCTAACTATGGCTACACCTTC	CAGRDTSNYGYTF
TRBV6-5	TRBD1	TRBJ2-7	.	TGTGCCAGCAGTTATAGGTCCAGGGGGATTTACGAGCAGTACTTC	CASSYRSRGIYEQYF
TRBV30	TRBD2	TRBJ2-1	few	TGTGCCTCCCTAGAGGCGGGAGGGCCGAATGAGCAGTTCTTC	CASLEAGGPNEQFF
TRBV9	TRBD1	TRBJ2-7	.	TGTGCCAGCAGCGTAGAAGGGACAGGGAGTGGCGAGCAGTACTTC	CASSVEGTGSGEQYF
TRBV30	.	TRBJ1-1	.	TGTGCCTGGAGTGTACTAGAGGGGAACACTGAAGCTTTCTTT	CAWSVLEGNTEAFF
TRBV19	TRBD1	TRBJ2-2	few	TGTGCCACCGGACAGGGTGGCACCGGGGAGCTGTTTTTT	CATGQGGTGELFF
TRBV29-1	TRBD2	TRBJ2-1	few	TGCAGCGTCGCCTGGGGGAGGGCATTCTACAATGAGCAGTTCTTC	CSVAWGRAFYNEQFF
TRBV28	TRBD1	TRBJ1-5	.	TGTGCCAGCAGTTCGGGACAGGGTTTCTATCAGCCCCAGCATTTT	CASSSGQGFYQPQHF
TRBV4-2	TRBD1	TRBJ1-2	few	TGTGCCAGCAGCCCACCCGACAGGGTATATGGCTACACCTTC	CASSPPDRVYGYTF
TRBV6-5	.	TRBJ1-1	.	TGTGCCAGCAGTTCCCTTTACAGGAACACTGAAGCTTTCTTT	CASSSLYRNTEAFF
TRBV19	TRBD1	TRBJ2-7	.	TGTGCCAGTAGTAACCCGGGACAGGGAAGCTACGAGCAGTACTTC	CASSNPGQGSYEQYF
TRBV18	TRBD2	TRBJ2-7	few	TGTGCCAGCTCACCGCCAACACGGGAGGGGTACGAGCAGTACTTC	CASSPPTREGYEQYF
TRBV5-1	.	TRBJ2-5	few	TGCGCCAGCAGCTTGGGGCAGGACCAAGAGACCCAGTACTTC	CASSLGQDQETQYF
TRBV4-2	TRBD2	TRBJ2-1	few	TGTGCCAGCAGCCATCAACTAGCGGAGAACAATGAGCAGTTCTTC	CASSHQLAENNEQFF
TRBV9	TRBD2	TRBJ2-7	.	TGTGCCAGCAGCGTAGGGACTAGCGAAGGGTACGAGCAGTACTTC	CASSVGTSEGYEQYF
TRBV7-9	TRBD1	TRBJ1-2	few	TGTGCCAGCAGAGGAGGGGGCCTCTATGGCTACACCTTC	CASRGGGLYGYTF
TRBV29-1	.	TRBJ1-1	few	TGCAGCGTTGGTAAAAATCTCTACGCTGAAGCTTTCTTT	CSVGKNLYAEAFF
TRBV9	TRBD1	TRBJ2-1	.	TGTGCCAGCAGCGTAGGAGGACAGGGCGACAATGAGCAGTTCTTC	CASSVGGQGDNEQFF
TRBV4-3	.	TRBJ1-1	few	TGCGCCAGCAGCCAAGGACAGCGTGGGACTGAAGCTTTCTTT	CASSQGQRGTEAFF
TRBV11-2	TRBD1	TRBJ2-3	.	TGTGCCAGCAGCTTATTCCCCGACAGGGTCTTCACAGATACGCAGTATTTT	CASSLFPDRVFTDTQYF
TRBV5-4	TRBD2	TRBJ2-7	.	TGTGCCAGCAGCTTGGGGACTAGCGGGAGGCTGTCCTACGAGCAGTACTTC	CASSLGTSGRLSYEQYF
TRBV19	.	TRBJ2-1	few	TGTGCCAGTAGTTCCGAGAGGGGGAGAGGAGGCAATGAGCAGTTCTTC	CASSSERGRGGNEQFF
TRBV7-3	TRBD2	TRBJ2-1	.	TGTGCCAGCAGCCCGCTCCAGGGAGGGCCGGGAAATGAGCAGTTCTTC	CASSPLQGGPGNEQFF
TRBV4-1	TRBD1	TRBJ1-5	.	TGCGCCAGCAGTCCAGGACAGGGCCATCTTGGGCCCCAGCATTTT	CASSPGQGHLGPQHF
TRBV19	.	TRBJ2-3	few	TGTGCCAGTTCCATCACAGATACGCAGTATTTT	CASSITDTQYF
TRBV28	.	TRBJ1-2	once	TGTGCCAGCGCCCGGGCCCCCGGAGGAGAGGGCTACACCTTC	CASARAPGGEGYTF
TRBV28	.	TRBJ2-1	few	TGTGCCAGCACCTCCCTTGGAGGGGTGGGTGAGCAGTTCTTC	CASTSLGGVGEQFF
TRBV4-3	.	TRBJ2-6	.	TGCGCCAGCAGCAGGGTTGGGACTTTGCCCTCTGGGGCCAACGTCCTGACTTTC	CASSRVGTLPSGANVLTF
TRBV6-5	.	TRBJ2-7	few	TGTGCCAGCAGTACCCAGGGGGAGGTCTACTACGAGCAGTACTTC	CASSTQGEVYYEQYF